Listed below are T cell receptor beta chains from one sample, sequenced in a study of CD8+ T cells in alopecia areata. Sequencing used immunoSEQ multiplex PCR; TCRdb keeps in-frame clones, though not all of them. The sample records 130,000 to 150,000 clones, 82% being singletons. The specimen comprised CD8+ T cells sorted from blood, sampled at week 4, from a patient treated with tofacitinib. These receptors were obtained from a human donor with alopecia areata. CDR3s include the opening cysteine and the closing phenylalanine or tryptophan. A D gene is named only where the DNA matches it firmly. Clone sizes are given selectively: once, few, many, or a class where the clone is expanded.

TRBJ2-1	TRBV5-4	-	TRBD2	TGTGCCAGCAGCTTGGAAGCGGGACCCGAGCAGTTCTTC	CASSLEAGPEQFF
TRBJ1-2	TRBV7-2	-	-	TGTGCCAGCAGCCCGCCTGGCCTAGCGGATGGCTACACCTTC	CASSPPGLADGYTF
TRBJ1-4	TRBV5-1	-	-	TGCGCCAGCAGCGGCGGGACAATATCTAATGAAAAACTGTTTTTT	CASSGGTISNEKLFF
TRBJ2-1	TRBV27	-	TRBD2	TGTGCCAGCAGTTGGGCGGGGGGTTCCTACAATGAGCAGTTCTTC	CASSWAGGSYNEQFF
TRBJ1-5	TRBV4-2	-	-	TGTGCCAGCAGACCCGGGGACCCGTATAGCAATCAGCCCCAGCATTTT	CASRPGDPYSNQPQHF
TRBJ2-1	TRBV5-1	-	TRBD2	TGCGCCAGCAGCTCAACTGCTAGCGGGACCTACAATGAGCAGTTCTTC	CASSSTASGTYNEQFF
TRBJ2-7	TRBV5-1	-	TRBD1	TGCGCCAGCAGCTCACCCGGACAGGGGGCCTACGAGCAGTACTTC	CASSSPGQGAYEQYF
TRBJ2-1	TRBV7-9	-	TRBD2	TGTGCCAGCAGCTCCTGGACTAGCGGGGGGAATGAGCAGTTCTTC	CASSSWTSGGNEQFF
TRBJ2-7	TRBV10-1	-	-	TGCGCCAGCAGTGAATTAGGAGAGCCCGACGAGCAGTACTTC	CASSELGEPDEQYF
TRBJ1-1	TRBV4-3	-	TRBD1	TGCGCCAGCAGCCCAAGTAAACAGGGGATATCTGAAGCTTTCTTT	CASSPSKQGISEAFF
TRBJ1-1	TRBV7-7	-	-	TGTGCTAGCAGCCCAGACGTGAACACTGAAGCTTTCTTT	CASSPDVNTEAFF
TRBJ2-7	TRBV5-1	-	TRBD1	TGCGCCAGCAGCCTGGGACAGGCGGTCGACGAGCAGTACTTC	CASSLGQAVDEQYF
TRBJ1-4	TRBV9	-	TRBD1	TGTGCCAGCAGCGTAGAGGACGTATGGGCCACAGGGGGCGGTGAAAAACTGTTTTTT	CASSVEDVWATGGGEKLFF
TRBJ2-1	TRBV2	-	-	TGTGCCAGCAGTGGAAAGACGGCTGACAATGAGCAGTTCTTC	CASSGKTADNEQFF
TRBJ2-1	TRBV4-1	-	TRBD1	TGCGCCAGCAGCACACAGGGGGGAGACAATGAGCAGTTCTTC	CASSTQGGDNEQFF
TRBJ2-7	TRBV9	-	TRBD1	TGTGCCAGCAGCGGCAGGACAGGGGACTACGAGCAGTACTTC	CASSGRTGDYEQYF
TRBJ1-2	TRBV10-3	-	-	TGTGCCATCAGTGAAGGGTCTCGACCACGCGGCTACACCTTC	CAISEGSRPRGYTF
TRBJ2-3	TRBV29-1	-	TRBD2	TGCAGCGTTGATTTGCAGGGACTAGGCACAGATACGCAGTATTTT	CSVDLQGLGTDTQYF
TRBJ2-5	TRBV5-1	-	-	TGCGCCAGCAGCTTGGATAGAGAGACCCAGTACTTC	CASSLDRETQYF
TRBJ2-6	TRBV5-1	-	TRBD1	TGCGCCAGCAGAGGAGAACTTGGGACAGCGATCTCTGGGGCCAACGTCCTGACTTTC	CASRGELGTAISGANVLTF
TRBJ2-7	TRBV14	-	-	TGTGCCAGCAGCCAAGCCGACTTTCCCTATCGGGAGCAGTACTTC	CASSQADFPYREQYF
TRBJ1-1	TRBV7-2	few	TRBD1	TGTGCCAGCGGGCAGGGGGCGCGTTATTCTGAAGCTTTCTTT	CASGQGARYSEAFF
TRBJ2-7	TRBV7-9	-	-	TGTGCCAGCAGCTTAGAGGAGGGAGTCGACTTC	CASSLEEGVDF
TRBJ2-1	TRBV4-1	few	-	TGTGCCAGCAGCCAAGCCCAAGCGGATCCCTACAATGAGCAGTTCTTC	CASSQAQADPYNEQFF
TRBJ2-2	TRBV7-3	-	TRBD2	TGTGCCAGCAGCTTAAAGGATGGACTAGCGGACACCGGGGAGCTGTTTTTT	CASSLKDGLADTGELFF
TRBJ2-7	TRBV2	many	TRBD2	TGTGCCAGCACTCTAGCGGATTCCTACGAGCAGTACTTC	CASTLADSYEQYF
TRBJ1-1	TRBV5-1	-	-	TGCGCCAGCAGCTTGGGCAGAAACACTGAAGCTTTCTTT	CASSLGRNTEAFF
TRBJ2-2	TRBV5-1	-	-	TGCGCCAGCAGCTTGGTAGGGGAGAACACCGGGGAGCTGTTTTTT	CASSLVGENTGELFF
TRBJ2-7	TRBV27	-	-	TGTGCCAGCAGTCAAGGGTCAACTAGGCCCTACGAGCAGTACTTC	CASSQGSTRPYEQYF
TRBJ2-7	TRBV7-2	-	-	TGTGCCAGCAACGAAGGGAGAGTGTACGAGCAGTACTTC	CASNEGRVYEQYF
TRBJ2-5	TRBV5-1	once	-	TGCGCCAGCCGAACTTACCCGGGGTCTTTCGGGGAGACCCAGTACTTC	CASRTYPGSFGETQYF